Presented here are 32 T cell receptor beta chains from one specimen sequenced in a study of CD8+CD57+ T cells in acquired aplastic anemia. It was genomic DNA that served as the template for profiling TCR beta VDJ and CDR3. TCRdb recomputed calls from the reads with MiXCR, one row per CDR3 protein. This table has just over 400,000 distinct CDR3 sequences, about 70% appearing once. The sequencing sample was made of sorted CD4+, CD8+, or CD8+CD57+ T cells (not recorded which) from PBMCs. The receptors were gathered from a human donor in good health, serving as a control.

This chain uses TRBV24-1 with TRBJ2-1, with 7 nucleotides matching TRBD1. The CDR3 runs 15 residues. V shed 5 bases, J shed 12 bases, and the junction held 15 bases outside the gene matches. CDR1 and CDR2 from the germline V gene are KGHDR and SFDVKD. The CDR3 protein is CATSAVRGLYTGQFF. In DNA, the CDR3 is TGTGCCACCAGTGCTGTGAGGGGGCTCTACACTGGGCAGTTCTTC.

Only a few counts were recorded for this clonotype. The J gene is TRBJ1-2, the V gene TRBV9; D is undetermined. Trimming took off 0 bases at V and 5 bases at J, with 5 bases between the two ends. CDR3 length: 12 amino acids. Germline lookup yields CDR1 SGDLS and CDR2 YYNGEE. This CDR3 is CASSVGEYGYTF. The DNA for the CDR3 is TGTGCCAGCAGCGTAGGGGAGTATGGCTACACCTTC.

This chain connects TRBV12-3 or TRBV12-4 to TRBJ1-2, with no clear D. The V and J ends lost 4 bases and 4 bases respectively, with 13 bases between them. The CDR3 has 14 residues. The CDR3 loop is CASSSATVVYGYTF. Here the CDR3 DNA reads TGTGCCAGCAGTTCAGCCACAGTAGTCTATGGCTACACCTTC.

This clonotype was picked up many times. CDR3 protein: CASSSKQTGRGVEQYF. CDR3 DNA: TGCGCCAGCAGCAGTAAACAGACTGGACGGGGGGTCGAGCAGTACTTC. J is TRBJ2-7 and V is TRBV5-1; 7 bases match TRBD2. This CDR3 spans 16 amino acids. Germline V gene sequence: CDR1 SGHRS, CDR2 YFSETQ. With V trimmed by 4 bases and J by 6 bases, 16 bases remained unmatched.

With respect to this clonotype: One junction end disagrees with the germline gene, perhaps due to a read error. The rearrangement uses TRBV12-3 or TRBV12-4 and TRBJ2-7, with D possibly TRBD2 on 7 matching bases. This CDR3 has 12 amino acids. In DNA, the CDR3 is TGTGCCACCAGTGAGGGGGACTACGAGCAGTACTTT. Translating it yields CATSEGDYEQYF.

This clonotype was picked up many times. The CDR3 DNA follows: TGTGCCAGCAGTGAGGACTACAGGGTTGAAAAACTGTTTTTT. The encoded protein is CASSEDYRVEKLFF. The rearrangement joins TRBV2 to TRBJ1-4; TRBD1 is a possible D gene (6 bases). V gave up 3 bases and J gave up 7 bases, with 12 bases separating them. The CDR3 runs 14 residues. Germline values: CDR1 SNHLY, CDR2 FYNNEI.

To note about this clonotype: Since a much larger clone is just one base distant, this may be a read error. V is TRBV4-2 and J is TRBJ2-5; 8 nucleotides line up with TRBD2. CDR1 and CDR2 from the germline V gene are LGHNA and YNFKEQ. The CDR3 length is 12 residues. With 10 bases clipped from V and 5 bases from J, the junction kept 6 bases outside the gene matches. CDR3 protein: CATGGLRETQYF. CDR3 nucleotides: TGTGCCACGGGGGGGCTAAGGGAGACCCAGTACTTC.

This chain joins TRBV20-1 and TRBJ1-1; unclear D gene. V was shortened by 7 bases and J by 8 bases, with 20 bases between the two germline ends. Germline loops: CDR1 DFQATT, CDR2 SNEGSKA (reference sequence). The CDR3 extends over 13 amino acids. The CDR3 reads CSVEASGVVEAFF. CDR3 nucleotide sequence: TGCAGTGTTGAAGCTAGCGGGGTTGTCGAAGCTTTCTTT.

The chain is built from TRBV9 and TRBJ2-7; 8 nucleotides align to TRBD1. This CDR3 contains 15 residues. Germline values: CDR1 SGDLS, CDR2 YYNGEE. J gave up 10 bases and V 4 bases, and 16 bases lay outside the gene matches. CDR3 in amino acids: CASSLTGGTGEEQYF. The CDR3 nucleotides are TGTGCCAGCAGCTTGACCGGCGGGACAGGCGAGGAACAGTACTTC.

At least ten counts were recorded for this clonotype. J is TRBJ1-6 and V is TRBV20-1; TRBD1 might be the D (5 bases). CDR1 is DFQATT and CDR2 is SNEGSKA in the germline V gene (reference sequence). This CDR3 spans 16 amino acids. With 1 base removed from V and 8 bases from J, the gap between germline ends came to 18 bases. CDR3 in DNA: TGCAGTGCTAGAGTAGTCGGGGAAACAGGAGATTCACCCCTCCACTTT. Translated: CSARVVGETGDSPLHF.

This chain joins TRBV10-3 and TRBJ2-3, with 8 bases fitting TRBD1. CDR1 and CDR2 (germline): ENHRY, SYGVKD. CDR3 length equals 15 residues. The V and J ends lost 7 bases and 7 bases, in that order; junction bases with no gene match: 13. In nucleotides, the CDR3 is TGTGCCATCAATACCAGGACAGGGCGCGCACATACGCAGTATTTT. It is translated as CAINTRTGRAHTQYF.

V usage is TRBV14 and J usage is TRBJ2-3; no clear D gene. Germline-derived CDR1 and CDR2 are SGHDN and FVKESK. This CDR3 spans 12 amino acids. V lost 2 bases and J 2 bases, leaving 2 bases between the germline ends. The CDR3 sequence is CASSQTTDTQYF. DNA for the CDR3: TGTGCCAGCAGCCAAACCACAGATACGCAGTATTTT.

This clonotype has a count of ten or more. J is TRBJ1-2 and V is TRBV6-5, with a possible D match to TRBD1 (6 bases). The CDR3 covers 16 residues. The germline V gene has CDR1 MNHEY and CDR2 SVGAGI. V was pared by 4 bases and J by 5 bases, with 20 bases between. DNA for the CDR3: TGTGCCAGCAGTTGGGGGGCTACCGGGACAAGTTATGGCTACACCTTC. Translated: CASSWGATGTSYGYTF.

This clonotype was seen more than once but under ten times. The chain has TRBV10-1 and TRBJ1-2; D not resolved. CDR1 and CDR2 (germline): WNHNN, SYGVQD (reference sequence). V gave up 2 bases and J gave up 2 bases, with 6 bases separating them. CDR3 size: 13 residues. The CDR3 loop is CASSEGSNYGYTF. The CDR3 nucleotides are TGCGCCAGCAGTGAGGGCAGCAACTATGGCTACACCTTC.

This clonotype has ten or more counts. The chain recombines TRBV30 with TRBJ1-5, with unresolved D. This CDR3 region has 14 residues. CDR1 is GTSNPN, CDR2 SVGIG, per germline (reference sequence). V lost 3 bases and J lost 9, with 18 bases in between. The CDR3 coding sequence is TGTGCCTGGAGGTTGGGTGCCGAGGGTATGCCCCAGCATTTT. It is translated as CAWRLGAEGMPQHF.

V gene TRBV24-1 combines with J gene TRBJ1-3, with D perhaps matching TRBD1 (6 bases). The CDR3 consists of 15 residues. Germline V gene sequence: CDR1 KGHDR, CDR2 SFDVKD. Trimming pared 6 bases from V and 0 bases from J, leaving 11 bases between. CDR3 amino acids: CATSLQGLSGNTIYF. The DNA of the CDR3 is TGTGCCACCAGTTTACAGGGACTCTCTGGAAACACCATATATTTT.

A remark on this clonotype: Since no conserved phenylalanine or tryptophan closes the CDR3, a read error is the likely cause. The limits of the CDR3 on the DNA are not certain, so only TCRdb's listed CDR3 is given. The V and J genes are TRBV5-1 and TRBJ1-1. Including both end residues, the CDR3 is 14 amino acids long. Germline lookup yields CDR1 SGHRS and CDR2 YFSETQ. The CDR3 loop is CASSYRLTNTGSFL.

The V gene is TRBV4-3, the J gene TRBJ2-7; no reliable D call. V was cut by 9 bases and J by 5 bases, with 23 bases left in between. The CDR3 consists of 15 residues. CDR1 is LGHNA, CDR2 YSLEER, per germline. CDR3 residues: CASSISHLPGNEQYF. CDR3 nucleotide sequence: TGCGCCAGTAGTATCTCACATCTTCCGGGCAACGAGCAGTACTTC.

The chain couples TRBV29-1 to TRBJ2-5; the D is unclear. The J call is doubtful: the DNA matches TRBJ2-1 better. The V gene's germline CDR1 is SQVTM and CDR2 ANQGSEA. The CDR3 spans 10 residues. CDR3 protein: CSVGYNEQFF. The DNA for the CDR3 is TGCAGCGTTGGGTACAATGAGCAGTTCTTC.

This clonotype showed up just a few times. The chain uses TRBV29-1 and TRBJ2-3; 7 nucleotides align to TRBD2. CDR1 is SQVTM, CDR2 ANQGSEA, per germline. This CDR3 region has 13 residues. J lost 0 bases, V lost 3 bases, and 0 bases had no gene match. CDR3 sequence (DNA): TGCAGCGTTGACGGGGGGAGCACAGATACGCAGTATTTT. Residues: CSVDGGSTDTQYF.

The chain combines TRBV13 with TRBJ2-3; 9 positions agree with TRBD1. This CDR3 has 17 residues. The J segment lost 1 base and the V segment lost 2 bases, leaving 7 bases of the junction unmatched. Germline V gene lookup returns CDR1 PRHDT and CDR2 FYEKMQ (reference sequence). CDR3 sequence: CASSLPGQGGGTDTQYF. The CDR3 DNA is TGTGCCAGCAGCTTACCGGGACAGGGTGGGGGCACAGATACGCAGTATTTT.

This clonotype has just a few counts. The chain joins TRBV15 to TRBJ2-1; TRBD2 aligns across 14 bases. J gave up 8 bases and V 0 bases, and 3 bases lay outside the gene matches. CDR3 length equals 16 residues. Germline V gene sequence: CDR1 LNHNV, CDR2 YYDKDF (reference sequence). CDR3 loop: CATSREGLAGEYEQFF. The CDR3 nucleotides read TGTGCCACCAGCAGAGAGGGACTAGCGGGGGAATATGAGCAGTTCTTC.

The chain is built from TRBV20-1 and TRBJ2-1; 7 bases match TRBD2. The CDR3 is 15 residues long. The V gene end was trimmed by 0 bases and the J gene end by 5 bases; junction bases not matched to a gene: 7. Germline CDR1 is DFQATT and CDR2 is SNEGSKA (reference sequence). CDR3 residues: CSARDSGGWHNEQFF. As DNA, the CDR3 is TGCAGTGCTAGAGATTCCGGGGGGTGGCACAATGAGCAGTTCTTC.

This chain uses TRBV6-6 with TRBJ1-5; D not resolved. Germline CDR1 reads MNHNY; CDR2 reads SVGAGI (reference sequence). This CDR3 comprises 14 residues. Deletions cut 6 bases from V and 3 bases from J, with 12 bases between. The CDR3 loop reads CASSRQRNNQPQHF. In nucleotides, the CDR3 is TGTGCCAGCAGCAGGCAGAGAAACAATCAGCCCCAGCATTTT.

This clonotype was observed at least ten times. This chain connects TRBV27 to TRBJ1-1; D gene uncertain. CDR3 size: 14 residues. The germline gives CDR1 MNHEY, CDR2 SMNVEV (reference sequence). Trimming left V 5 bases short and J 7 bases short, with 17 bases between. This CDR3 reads CASSLHSGGSEAFF. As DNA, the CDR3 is TGTGCCAGCAGTCTCCATTCGGGAGGGAGTGAAGCTTTCTTT.

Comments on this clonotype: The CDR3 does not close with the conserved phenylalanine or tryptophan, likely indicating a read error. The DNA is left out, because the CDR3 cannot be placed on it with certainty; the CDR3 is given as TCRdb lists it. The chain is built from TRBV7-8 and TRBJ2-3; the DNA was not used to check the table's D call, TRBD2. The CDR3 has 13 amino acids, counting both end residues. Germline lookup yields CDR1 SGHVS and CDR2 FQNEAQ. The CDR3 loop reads CASSVRVGYQETQ.

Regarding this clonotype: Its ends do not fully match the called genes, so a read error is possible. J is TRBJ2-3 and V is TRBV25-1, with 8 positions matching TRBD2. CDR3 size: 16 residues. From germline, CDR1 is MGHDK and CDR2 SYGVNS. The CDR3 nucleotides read TGCGGCAGCAGCGGCGTAGGCGGGGGGTATGGAGATACGCAGTATTTT. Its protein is CGSSGVGGGYGDTQYF.

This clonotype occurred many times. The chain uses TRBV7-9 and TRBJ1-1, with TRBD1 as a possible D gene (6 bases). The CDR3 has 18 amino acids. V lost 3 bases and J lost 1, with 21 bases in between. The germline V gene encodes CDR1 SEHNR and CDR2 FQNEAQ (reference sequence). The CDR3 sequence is CASSFPGEGAGENTEAFF. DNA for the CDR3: TGTGCCAGCAGCTTTCCAGGGGAGGGTGCGGGAGAGAACACTGAAGCTTTCTTT.

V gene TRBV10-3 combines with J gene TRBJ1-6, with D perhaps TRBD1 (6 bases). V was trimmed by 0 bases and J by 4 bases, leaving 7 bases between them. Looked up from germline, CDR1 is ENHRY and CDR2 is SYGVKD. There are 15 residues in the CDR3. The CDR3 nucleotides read TGTGCCATCAGTGAGTCGGACAGTTATAATTCACCCCTCCACTTT. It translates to CAISESDSYNSPLHF.

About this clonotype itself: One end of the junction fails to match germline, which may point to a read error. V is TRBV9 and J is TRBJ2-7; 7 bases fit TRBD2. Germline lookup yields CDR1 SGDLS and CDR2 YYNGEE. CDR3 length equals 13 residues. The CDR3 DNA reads TGTGCCAGCAGCGTAGCGGGACTAATCTACGAGCAGTTC. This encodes CASSVAGLIYEQF.

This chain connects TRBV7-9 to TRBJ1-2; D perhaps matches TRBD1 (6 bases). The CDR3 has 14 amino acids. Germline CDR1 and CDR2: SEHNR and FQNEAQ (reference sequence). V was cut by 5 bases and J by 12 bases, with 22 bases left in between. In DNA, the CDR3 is TGTGCCAGCAGCCTAGGGGGGGGGCGCCAGGGCAACACCTTC. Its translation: CASSLGGGRQGNTF.

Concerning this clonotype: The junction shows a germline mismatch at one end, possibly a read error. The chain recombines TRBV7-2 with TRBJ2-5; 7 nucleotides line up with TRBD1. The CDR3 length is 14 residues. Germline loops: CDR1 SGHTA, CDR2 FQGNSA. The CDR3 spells CASSFRGLNEKLFF. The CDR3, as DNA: TGTGCCAGCAGCTTCAGGGGGTTGAATGAAAAACTGTTTTTC.